The text below deals with one T cell receptor (beta chain). The data derive from a study of blood T cell repertoires in COVID-19. CDR3 size: 19 residues. Trimming pared 5 bases from V and 3 bases from J, leaving 29 bases between. Germline V CDR1 and CDR2: SGHAT, FQNNGV. Under the authors' procedure: Amplification of reference gene primers was used by the study to estimate nucleated cell counts. The assay was immunoSEQ multiplex PCR, and TCRdb's table has in-frame clones only and misses some. D and trimming were read from the DNA, whereas the V and J calls and clone size are those reported in that table. The repertoire has about 320,000 clones, around nine tenths of them found once; the top ten carry 3.9%.

The V gene is TRBV11-2, the J gene TRBJ2-7, with D tentatively TRBD2 (7 bases). The sequencing sample was made of PBMCs or T cells enriched from blood (not recorded which). The TCR was taken from a woman aged 25 to 39 who had been exposed to COVID-19. The DNA of the CDR3 is TGTGCCAGCAGCCGTTTGTCCCTATTGGGGGGGCCCCTCCGCTACGAGCAGTACTTC. As protein: CASSRLSLLGGPLRYEQYF.